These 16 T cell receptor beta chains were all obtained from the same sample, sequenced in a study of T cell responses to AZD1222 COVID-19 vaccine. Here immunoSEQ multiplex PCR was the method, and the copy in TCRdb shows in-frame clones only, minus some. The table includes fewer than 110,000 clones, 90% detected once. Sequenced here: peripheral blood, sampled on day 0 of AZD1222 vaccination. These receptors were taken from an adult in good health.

CDR3 bases: TGTGCCAGCAGGACAGGGACCGCTAACTATGGCTACACCTTC. This encodes CASRTGTANYGYTF. The chain links TRBV2 to TRBJ1-2; 7 bases line up with TRBD1. Germline CDR1 is SNHLY and CDR2 is FYNNEI. Trimming removed 6 bases from V and 0 bases from J; junction bases left unmatched: 4. CDR3 size: 14 residues.

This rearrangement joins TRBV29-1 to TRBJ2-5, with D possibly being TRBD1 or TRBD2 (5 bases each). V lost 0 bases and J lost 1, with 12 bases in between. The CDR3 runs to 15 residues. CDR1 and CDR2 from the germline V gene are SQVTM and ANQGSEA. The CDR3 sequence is CSVEERRGLQETQYF. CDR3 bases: TGCAGCGTTGAAGAACGCCGGGGCCTCCAAGAGACCCAGTACTTC.

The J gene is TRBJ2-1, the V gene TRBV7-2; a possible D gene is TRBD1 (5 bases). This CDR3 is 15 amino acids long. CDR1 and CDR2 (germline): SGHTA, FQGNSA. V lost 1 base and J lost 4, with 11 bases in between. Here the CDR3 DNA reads TGTGCCAGCAGCTTAGGCGTGGGGCCGTACAATGAGCAGTTCTTC. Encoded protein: CASSLGVGPYNEQFF.

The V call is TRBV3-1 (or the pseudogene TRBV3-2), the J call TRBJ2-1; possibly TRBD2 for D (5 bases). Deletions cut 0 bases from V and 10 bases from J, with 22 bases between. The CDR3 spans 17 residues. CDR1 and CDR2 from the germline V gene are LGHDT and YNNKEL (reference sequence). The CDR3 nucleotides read TGTGCCAGCAGCCAAGAGGATGGTACACGGACTCCCCTGGAGCAGTTCTTC. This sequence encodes CASSQEDGTRTPLEQFF.

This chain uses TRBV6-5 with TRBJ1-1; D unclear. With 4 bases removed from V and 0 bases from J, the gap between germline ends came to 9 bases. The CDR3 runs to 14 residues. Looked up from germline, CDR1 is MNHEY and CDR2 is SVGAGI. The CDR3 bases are TGTGCCAGCAGTTTGGACGGACTGAACACTGAAGCTTTCTTT. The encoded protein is CASSLDGLNTEAFF.

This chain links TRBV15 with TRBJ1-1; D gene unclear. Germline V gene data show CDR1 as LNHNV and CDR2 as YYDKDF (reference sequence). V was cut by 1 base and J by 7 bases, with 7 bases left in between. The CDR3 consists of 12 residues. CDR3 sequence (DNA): TGTGCCACCAGCAGAGTGGACCGTGAAGCTTTCTTT. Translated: CATSRVDREAFF.

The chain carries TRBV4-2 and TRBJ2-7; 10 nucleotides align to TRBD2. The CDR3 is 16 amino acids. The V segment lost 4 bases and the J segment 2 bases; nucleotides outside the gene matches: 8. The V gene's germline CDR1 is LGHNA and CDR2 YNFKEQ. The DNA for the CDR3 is TGTGCCAGCAGCCTATTAAGCGGGGGGGCCCCCTACGAGCAGTACTTC. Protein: CASSLLSGGAPYEQYF.

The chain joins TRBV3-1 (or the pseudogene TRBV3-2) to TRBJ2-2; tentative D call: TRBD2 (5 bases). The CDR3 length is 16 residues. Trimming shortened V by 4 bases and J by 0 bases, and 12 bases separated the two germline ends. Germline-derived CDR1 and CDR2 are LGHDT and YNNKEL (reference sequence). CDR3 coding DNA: TGTGCCAGCAGCCGCCGGAGGCCGCCGAACACCGGGGAGCTGTTTTTT. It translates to CASSRRRPPNTGELFF.

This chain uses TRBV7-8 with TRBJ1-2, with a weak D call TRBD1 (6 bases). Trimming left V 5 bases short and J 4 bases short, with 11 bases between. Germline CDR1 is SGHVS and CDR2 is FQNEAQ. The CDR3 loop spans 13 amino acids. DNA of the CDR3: TGTGCCAGCAGCCAGACAGGAGGCTATGGCTACACCTTC. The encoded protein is CASSQTGGYGYTF.

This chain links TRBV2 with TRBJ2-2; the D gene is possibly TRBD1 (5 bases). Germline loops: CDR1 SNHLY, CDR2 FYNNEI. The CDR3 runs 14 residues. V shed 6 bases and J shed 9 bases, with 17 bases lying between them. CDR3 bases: TGTGCCAGCAGAGGGGCCAGGGCACGACGGGAGCTGTTTTTT. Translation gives CASRGARARRELFF.

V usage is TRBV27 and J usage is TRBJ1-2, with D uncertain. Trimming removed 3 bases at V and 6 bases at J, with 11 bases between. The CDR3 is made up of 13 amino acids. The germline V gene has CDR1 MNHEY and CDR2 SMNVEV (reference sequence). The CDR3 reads CASSFRGWDGYTF. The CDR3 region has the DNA TGTGCCAGCAGTTTTCGGGGTTGGGATGGCTACACCTTC.

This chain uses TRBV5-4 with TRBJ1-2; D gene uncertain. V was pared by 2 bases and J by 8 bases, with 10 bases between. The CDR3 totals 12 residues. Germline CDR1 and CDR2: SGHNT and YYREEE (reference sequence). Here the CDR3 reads CASSFDGAGYTF. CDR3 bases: TGTGCCAGCAGCTTCGACGGTGCGGGCTACACCTTC.

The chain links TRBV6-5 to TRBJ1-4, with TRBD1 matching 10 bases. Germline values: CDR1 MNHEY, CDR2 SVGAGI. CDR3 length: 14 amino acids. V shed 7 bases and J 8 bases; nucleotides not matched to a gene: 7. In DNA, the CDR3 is TGTGCCAGCAACGACAGGGGGCCACGCGAAAAACTGTTTTTT. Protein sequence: CASNDRGPREKLFF.

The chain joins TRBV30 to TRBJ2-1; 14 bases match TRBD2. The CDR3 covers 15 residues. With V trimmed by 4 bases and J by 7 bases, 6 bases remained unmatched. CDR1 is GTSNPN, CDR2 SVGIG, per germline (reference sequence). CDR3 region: CAWKDRLAGGNEQFF. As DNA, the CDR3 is TGTGCCTGGAAGGATCGACTAGCGGGGGGGAATGAGCAGTTCTTC.

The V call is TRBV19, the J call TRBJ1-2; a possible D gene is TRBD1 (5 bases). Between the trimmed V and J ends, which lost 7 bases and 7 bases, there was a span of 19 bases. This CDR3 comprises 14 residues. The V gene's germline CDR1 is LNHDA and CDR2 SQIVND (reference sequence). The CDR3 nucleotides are TGTGCCAGTATGGGGAGCTCGGGGGATGGTGGCTACACCTTC. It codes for CASMGSSGDGGYTF.

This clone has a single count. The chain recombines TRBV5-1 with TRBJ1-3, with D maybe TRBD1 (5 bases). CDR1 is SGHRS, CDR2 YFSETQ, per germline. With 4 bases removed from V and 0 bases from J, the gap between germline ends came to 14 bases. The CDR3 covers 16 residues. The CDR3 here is CASSVGWGTSGNTIYF. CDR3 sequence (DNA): TGCGCCAGCAGCGTTGGTTGGGGGACCTCTGGAAACACCATATATTTT. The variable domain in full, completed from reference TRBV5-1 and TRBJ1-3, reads KAGVTQTPRYLIKTRGQQVTLSCSPISGHRSVSWYQQTPGQGLQFLFEYFSETQRNKGNFPGRFSGRQFSNSRSEMNVSTLELGDSALYLCASSVGWGTSGNTIYFGEGSWLTVV.